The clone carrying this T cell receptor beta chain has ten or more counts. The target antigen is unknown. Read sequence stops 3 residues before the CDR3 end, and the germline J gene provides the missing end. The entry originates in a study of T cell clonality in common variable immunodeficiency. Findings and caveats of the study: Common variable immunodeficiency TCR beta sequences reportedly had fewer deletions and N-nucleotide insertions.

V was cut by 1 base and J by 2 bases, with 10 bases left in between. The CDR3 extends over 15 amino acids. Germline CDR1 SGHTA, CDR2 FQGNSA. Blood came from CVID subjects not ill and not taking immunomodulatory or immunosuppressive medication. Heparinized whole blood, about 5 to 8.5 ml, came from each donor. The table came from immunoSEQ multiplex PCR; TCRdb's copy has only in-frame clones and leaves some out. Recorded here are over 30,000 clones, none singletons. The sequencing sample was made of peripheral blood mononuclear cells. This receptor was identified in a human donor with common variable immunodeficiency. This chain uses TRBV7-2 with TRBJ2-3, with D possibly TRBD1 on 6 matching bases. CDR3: CASSLGQGHTDTQYF. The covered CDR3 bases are TGTGCCAGCAGCTTAGGTCAGGGACACACAGATACG.